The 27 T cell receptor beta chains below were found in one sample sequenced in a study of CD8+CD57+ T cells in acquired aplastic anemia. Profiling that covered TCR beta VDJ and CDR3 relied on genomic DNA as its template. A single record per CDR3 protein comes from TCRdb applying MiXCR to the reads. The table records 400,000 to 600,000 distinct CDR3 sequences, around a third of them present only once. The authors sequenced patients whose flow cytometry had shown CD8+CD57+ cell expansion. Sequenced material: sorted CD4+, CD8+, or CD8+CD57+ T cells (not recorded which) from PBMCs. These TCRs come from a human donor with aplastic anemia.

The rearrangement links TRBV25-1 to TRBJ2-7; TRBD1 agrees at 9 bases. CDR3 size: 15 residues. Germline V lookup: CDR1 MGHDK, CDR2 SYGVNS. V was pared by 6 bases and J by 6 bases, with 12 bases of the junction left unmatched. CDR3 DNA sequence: TGTGCCAGCAGCCAATCGGGACAGGGTGTTTTCGAGCAGTACTTC. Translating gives CASSQSGQGVFEQYF.

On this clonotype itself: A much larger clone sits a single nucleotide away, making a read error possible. CDR3 amino acids: CASSLGLGVRDYTF. DNA for the CDR3: TGTGCCAGCAGTTTAGGATTAGGGGTTCGTGACTACACCTTC. The chain recombines TRBV12-3 or TRBV12-4 with TRBJ1-2; D perhaps matches TRBD1 (5 bases). This CDR3 spans 14 amino acids. Trimming cost V 1 base and J 10 bases, with 16 bases left between them.

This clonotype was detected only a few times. The CDR3 coding sequence is TGTGCCAGCGAGGACAGTCGGGGAAACACCATATATTTT. This sequence encodes CASEDSRGNTIYF. The V gene is TRBV6-1, the J gene TRBJ1-3; possibly TRBD1 for D (6 bases). CDR1 is MNHNS, CDR2 SASEGT, per germline. V was clipped by 8 bases and J by 4 bases, with 12 bases between them. The CDR3 is 13 residues long.

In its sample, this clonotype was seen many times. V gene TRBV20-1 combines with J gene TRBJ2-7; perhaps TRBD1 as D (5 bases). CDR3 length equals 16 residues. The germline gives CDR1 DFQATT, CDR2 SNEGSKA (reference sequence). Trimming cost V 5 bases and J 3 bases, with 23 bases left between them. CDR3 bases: TGCAGTGCTCGAAACGTGAATACTGGGGCAGTCTACGAGCAGTACTTC. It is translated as CSARNVNTGAVYEQYF.

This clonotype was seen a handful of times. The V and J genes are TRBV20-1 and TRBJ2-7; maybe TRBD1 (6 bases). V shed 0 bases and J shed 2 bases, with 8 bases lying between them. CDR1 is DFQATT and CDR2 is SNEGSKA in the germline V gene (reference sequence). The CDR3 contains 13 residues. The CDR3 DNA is TGCAGTGCTAGAGACAGGGGACCCTACGAGCAGTACTTC. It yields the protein CSARDRGPYEQYF.

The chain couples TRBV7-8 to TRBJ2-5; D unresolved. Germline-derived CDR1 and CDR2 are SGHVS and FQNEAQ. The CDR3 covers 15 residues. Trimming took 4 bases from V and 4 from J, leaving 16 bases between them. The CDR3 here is CASSYPGPTVETQYF. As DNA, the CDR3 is TGTGCCAGCAGCTATCCAGGCCCCACAGTAGAGACCCAGTACTTC.

The CDR3 DNA sequence: TGTGCCAGCAGCGTAGAGTCCAGGTGGGAGACCCAGTACTTC. This encodes CASSVESRWETQYF. V gene TRBV9 combines with J gene TRBJ2-5; D gene unclear. With 0 bases removed from V and 5 bases from J, the gap between germline ends came to 11 bases. CDR1 SGDLS and CDR2 YYNGEE come from the germline V gene. The CDR3 length is 14 residues.

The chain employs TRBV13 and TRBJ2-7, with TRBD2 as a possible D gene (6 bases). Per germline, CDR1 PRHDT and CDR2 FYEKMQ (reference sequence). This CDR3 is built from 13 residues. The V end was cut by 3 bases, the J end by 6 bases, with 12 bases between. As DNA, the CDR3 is TGTGCCAGCAGCTTCGGGAGACTGGGCGAGCAGTACTTC. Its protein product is CASSFGRLGEQYF.

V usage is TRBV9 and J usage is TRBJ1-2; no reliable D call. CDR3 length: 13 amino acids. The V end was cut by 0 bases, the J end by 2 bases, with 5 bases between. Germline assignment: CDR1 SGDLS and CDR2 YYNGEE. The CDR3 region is CASSVVSNYGYTF. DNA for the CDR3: TGTGCCAGCAGCGTAGTCTCGAACTATGGCTACACCTTC. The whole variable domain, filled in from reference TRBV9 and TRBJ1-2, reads DSGVTQTPKHLITATGQRVTLRCSPRSGDLSVYWYQQSLDQGLQFLIQYYNGEERAKGNILERFSAQQFPDLHSELNLSSLELGDSALYFCASSVVSNYGYTFGSGTRLTVV.

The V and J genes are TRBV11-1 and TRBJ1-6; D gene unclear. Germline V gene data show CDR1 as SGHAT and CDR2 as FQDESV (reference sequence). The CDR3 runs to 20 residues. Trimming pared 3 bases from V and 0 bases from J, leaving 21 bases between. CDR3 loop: CASSFLWVETTFSYNSPLHF. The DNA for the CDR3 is TGTGCCAGCAGCTTTTTGTGGGTCGAAACGACTTTCTCCTATAATTCACCCCTCCACTTT.

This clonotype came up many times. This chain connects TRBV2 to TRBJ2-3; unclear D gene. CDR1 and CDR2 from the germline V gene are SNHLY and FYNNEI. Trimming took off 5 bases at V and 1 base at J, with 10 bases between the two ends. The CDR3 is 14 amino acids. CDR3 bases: TGTGCCAGCAGTCAGTGGACCCGCACAGATACGCAGTATTTT. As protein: CASSQWTRTDTQYF. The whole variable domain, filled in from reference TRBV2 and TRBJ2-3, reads EPEVTQTPSHQVTQMGQEVILRCVPISNHLYFYWYRQILGQKVEFLVSFYNNEISEKSEIFDDQFSVERPDGSNFTLKIRSTKLEDSAMYFCASSQWTRTDTQYFGPGTRLTVL.

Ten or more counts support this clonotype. As DNA, the CDR3 is TGCAGCGTTGAAGGGCTGAACACTGAAGCTTTCTTT. It translates to CSVEGLNTEAFF. The chain uses TRBV29-1 and TRBJ1-1; no definite D call. The V and J ends lost 1 base and 0 bases respectively, with 3 bases between them. The V gene's germline CDR1 is SQVTM and CDR2 ANQGSEA. The CDR3 is 12 residues long.

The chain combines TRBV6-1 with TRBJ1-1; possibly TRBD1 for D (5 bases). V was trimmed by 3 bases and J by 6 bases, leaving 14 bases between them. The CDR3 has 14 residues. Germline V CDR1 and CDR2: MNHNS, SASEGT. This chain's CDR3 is CASSEGLTGPEAFF. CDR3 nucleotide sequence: TGTGCCAGCAGTGAGGGACTGACGGGGCCTGAAGCTTTCTTT.

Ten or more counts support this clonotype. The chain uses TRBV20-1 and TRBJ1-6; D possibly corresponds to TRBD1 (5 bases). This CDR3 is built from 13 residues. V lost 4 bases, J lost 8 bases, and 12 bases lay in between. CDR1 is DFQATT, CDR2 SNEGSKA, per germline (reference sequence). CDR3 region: CSAISGGDSPLHF. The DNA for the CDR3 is TGCAGTGCTATAAGCGGAGGGGATTCACCCCTCCACTTT.

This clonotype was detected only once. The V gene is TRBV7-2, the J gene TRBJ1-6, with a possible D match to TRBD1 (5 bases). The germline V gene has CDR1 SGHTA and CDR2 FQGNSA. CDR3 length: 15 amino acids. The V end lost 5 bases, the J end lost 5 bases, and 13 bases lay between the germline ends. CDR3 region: CASSPRQSDNSPLHF. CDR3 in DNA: TGTGCCAGCAGCCCGCGACAGTCCGATAATTCACCCCTCCACTTT. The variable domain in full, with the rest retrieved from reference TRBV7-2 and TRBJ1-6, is GAGVSQSPSNKVTEKGKDVELRCDPISGHTALYWYRQSLGQGLEFLIYFQGNSAPDKSGLPSDRFSAERTGGSVSTLTIQRTQQEDSAVYLCASSPRQSDNSPLHFGNGTRLTVT.

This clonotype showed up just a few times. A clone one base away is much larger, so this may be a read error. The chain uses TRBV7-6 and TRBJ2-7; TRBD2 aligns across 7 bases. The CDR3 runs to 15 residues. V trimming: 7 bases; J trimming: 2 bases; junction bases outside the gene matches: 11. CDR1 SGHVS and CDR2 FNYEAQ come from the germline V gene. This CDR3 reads CASNPAGTTTYEQYF. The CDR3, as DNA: TGTGCCAGCAATCCAGCCGGGACTACAACCTACGAGCAGTACTTC.

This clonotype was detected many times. CDR3 bases: TGTGCCAGCAGTGAAGCACAAGCCGAAACCCTCCACTTT. Its translation is CASSEAQAETLHF. The genes are TRBV2 and TRBJ1-6, with no clear D. This CDR3 has 13 amino acids. V was trimmed by 0 bases and J by 14 bases, leaving 11 bases between them. Germline V gene lookup returns CDR1 SNHLY and CDR2 FYNNEI.

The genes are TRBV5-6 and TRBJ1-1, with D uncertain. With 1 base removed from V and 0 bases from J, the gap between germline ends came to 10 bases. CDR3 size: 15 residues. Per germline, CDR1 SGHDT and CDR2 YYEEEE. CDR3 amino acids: CASSLSDTMNTEAFF. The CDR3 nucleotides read TGTGCCAGCAGCTTGTCGGATACCATGAACACTGAAGCTTTCTTT.

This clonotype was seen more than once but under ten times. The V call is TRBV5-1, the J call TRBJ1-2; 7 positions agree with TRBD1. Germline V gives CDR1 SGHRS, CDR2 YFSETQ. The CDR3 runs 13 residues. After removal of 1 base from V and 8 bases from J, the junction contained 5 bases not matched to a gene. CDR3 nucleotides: TGCGCCAGCAGCTTGTCCCTAGGGGGCGGCTACACCTTC. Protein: CASSLSLGGGYTF.

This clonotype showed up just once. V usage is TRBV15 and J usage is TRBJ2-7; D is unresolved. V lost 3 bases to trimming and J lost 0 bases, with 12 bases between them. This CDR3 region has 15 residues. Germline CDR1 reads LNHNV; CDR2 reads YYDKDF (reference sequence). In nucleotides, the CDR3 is TGTGCCACCAGCAGCGTGGACGGGCTCTCCTACGAGCAGTACTTC. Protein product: CATSSVDGLSYEQYF. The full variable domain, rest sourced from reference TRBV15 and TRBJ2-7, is DAMVIQNPRYQVTQFGKPVTLSCSQTLNHNVMYWYQQKSSQAPKLLFHYYDKDFNNEADTPDNFQSRRPNTSFCFLDIRSPGLGDTAMYLCATSSVDGLSYEQYFGPGTRLTVT.

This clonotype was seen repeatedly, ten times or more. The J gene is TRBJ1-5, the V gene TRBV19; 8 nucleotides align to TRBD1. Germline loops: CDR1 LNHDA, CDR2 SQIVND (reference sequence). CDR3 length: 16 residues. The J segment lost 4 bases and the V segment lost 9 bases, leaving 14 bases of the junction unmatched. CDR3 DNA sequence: TGTGCCAGCGCCCCCACGGACAGGGTTGAAAATCAGCCCCAGCATTTT. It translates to CASAPTDRVENQPQHF.

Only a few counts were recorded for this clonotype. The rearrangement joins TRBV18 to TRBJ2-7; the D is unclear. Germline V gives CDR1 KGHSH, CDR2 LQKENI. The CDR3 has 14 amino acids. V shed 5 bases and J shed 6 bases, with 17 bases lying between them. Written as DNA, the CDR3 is TGTGCCAGCTCAACAAGTATTGTAGAGAGCGAGCAGTACTTC. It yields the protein CASSTSIVESEQYF. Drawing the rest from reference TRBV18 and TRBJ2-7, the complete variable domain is NAGVMQNPRHLVRRRGQEARLRCSPMKGHSHVYWYRQLPEEGLKFMVYLQKENIIDESGMPKERFSAEFPKEGPSILRIQQVVRGDSAAYFCASSTSIVESEQYFGPGTRLTVT.

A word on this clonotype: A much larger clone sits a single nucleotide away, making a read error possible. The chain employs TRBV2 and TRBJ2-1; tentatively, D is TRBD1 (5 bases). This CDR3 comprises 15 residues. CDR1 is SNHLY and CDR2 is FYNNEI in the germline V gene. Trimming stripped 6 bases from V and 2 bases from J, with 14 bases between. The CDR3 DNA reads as TGTGCCAGCAGACCCACAGGTGGTCCCTACAATGAGCAGTTCTTC. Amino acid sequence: CASRPTGGPYNEQFF.

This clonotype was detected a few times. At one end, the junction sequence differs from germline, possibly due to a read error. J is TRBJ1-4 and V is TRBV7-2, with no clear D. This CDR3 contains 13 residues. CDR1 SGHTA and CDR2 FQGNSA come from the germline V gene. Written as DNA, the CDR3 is TGCGCCAGCGGGGTAAATTTGGGTGAAAAACTGTTTTTT. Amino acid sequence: CASGVNLGEKLFF. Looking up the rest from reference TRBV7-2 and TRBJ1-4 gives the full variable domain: GAGVSQSPSNKVTEKGKDVELRCDPISGHTALYWYRQSLGQGLEFLIYFQGNSAPDKSGLPSDRFSAERTGGSVSTLTIQRTQQEDSAVYLCASGVNLGEKLFFGSGTQLSVL.

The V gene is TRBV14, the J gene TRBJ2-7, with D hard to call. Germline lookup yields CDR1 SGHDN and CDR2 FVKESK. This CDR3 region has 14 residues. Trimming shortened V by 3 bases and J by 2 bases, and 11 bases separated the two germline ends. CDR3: CASSQEKIPYEQYF. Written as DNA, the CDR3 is TGTGCCAGCAGCCAGGAAAAAATACCCTACGAGCAGTACTTC.

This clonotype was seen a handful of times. This CDR3 is CASNLLGARGNTEAFF. The CDR3 DNA is TGTGCCAGCAACCTTTTGGGGGCCAGGGGGAACACTGAAGCTTTCTTT. The chain employs TRBV27 and TRBJ1-1; possible D gene TRBD1, 6 bases. CDR1 is MNHEY and CDR2 is SMNVEV in the germline V gene (reference sequence). The CDR3 has 16 amino acids. V was cut by 7 bases and J by 1 base, with 19 bases left in between.

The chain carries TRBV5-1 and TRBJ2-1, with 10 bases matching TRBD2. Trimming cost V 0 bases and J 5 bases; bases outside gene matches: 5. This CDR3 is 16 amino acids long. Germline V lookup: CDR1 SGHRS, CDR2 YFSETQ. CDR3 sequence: CASSLASGRSHNEQFF. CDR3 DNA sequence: TGCGCCAGCAGCTTGGCTAGCGGGAGAAGCCACAATGAGCAGTTCTTC.